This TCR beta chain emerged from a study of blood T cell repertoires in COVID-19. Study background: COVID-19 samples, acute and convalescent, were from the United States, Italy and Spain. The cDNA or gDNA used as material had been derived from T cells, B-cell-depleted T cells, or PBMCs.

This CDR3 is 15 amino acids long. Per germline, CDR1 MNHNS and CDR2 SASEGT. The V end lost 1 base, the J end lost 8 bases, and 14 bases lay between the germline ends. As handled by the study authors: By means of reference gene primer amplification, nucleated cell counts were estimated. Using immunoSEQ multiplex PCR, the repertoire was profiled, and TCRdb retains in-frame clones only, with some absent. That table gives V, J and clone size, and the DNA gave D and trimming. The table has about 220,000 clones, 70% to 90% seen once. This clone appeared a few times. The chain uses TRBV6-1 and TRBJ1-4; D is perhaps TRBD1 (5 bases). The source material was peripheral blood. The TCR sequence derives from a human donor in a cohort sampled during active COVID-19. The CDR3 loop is CASSEGQYLIEKLFF. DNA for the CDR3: TGTGCCAGCAGTGAAGGACAGTATCTAATCGAAAAACTGTTTTTT.